These T cell receptor beta chains were read from a single sample in a study of T cell responses to AZD1222 COVID-19 vaccine. This table comes from immunoSEQ multiplex PCR, and its TCRdb copy is limited to in-frame clones, with some not included. The table records 100,000 to 150,000 clones, around 90% of them present only once. This material consisted of peripheral blood, taken on day 0 of AZD1222 vaccination. Receptor source: an adult in good health. Each CDR3 is given with its conserved first and last residue. The D gene is left open where the match is weak. Expanded clones are given a class, and other clones once, few, many or no size at all.

v_gene	j_gene	d_gene	abundance	len	CDR3aa	CDR3nt
TRBV11-2	TRBJ2-1	TRBD2	NA	15	CASSLGGLAGNEQFF	TGTGCCAGCAGCTTAGGGGGCCTAGCGGGCAATGAGCAGTTCTTC
TRBV7-2	TRBJ2-7	TRBD1	once	13	CASSPRQGLEQYF	TGTGCCAGCAGCCCCAGACAGGGCCTCGAGCAGTACTTC
TRBV28	TRBJ1-5	TRBD1	NA	15	CASREQGSGNQPQHF	TGTGCCAGCAGGGAACAGGGGAGTGGCAATCAGCCCCAGCATTTT
TRBV7-6	TRBJ2-7	NA	NA	11	CASSLRDEQYF	TGTGCCAGCAGCTTACGCGACGAGCAGTACTTC
TRBV7-2	TRBJ1-3	NA	NA	17	CASSLSGLALSGNTIYF	TGTGCCAGCAGCTTATCAGGGTTGGCACTATCCGGAAACACCATATATTTT
TRBV3-1/TRBV3-2	TRBJ2-7	TRBD2	NA	16	CASSHRGTNHHYEQYF	TGTGCCAGCAGCCACCGGGGGACTAATCATCACTACGAGCAGTACTTC
TRBV11-2	TRBJ2-3	NA	NA	16	CASSLVSGFSTDTQYF	TGTGCCAGCAGCTTAGTGAGCGGGTTTAGCACAGATACGCAGTATTTT
TRBV9	TRBJ1-1	TRBD1	once	15	CASSFTGAGNTEAFF	TGTGCCAGCAGCTTTACAGGGGCGGGGAACACTGAAGCTTTCTTT
TRBV5-1	TRBJ2-7	TRBD1	NA	15	CASSLETGGIDEQYF	TGCGCCAGCAGCTTAGAGACAGGGGGGATCGACGAGCAGTACTTC
TRBV10-3	TRBJ1-5	NA	NA	10	CAISERPQHF	TGTGCCATCAGTGAACGGCCCCAGCATTTT
TRBV2	TRBJ1-5	NA	few	14	CASTVGGDNQPQHF	TGTGCCAGCACCGTCGGAGGGGACAATCAGCCCCAGCATTTT
TRBV28	TRBJ1-2	TRBD1	NA	13	CASSIGQGGGYTF	TGTGCCAGCAGCATAGGACAGGGGGGTGGCTACACCTTC
TRBV5-8	TRBJ1-3	NA	NA	15	CASSLGIVAGNTIYF	TGTGCCAGCAGCTTGGGGATAGTAGCTGGAAACACCATATATTTT
TRBV11-3	TRBJ1-4	NA	once	16	CASSWNLGVECSKLFF	TGTGCCAGCAGCTGGAATCTCGGGGTTGAATGCAGCAAACTGTTTTTT
TRBV5-6	TRBJ2-7	NA	NA	15	CASSLVGGVVYEQYF	TGTGCCAGCAGCTTGGTGGGGGGAGTCGTCTACGAGCAGTACTTC
TRBV28	TRBJ2-1	TRBD2	NA	16	CASSPQTSGTYNEQFF	TGTGCCAGCAGTCCTCAGACTAGCGGGACCTACAATGAGCAGTTCTTC